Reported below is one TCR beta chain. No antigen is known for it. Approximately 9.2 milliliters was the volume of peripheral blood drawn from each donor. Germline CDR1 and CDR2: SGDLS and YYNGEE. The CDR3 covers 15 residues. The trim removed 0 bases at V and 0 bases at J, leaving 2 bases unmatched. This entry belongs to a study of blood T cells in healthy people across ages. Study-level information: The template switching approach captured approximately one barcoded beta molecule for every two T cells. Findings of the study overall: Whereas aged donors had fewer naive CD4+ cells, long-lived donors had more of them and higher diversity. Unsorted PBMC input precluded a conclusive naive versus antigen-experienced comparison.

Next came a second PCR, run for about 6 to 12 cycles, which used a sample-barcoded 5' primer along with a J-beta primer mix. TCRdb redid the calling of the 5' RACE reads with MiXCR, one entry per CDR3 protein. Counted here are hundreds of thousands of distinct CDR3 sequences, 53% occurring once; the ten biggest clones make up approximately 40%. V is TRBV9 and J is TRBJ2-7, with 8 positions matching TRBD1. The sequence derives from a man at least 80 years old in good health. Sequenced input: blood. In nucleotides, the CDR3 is TGTGCCAGCAGCGTAGGGACAGGGTTCTCCTACGAGCAGTACTTC. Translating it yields CASSVGTGFSYEQYF.